This TCR beta chain was found in a study of Tregs in tolerant kidney transplant recipients. Overall study findings and caveats: Expanding Tregs on activated donor B cells appeared to best identify donor-specific TCRbeta clones. Some patients' samples used different primers over time, so nucleotide sequences weren't comparable. No direct test of biological reproducibility was done here.

Data came from immunoSEQ multiplex PCR; TCRdb stores just in-frame clones and leaves some out. The table shows about 110,000 clones, with about 90% occurring only once. Unstimulated Tregs (CD4+CD25+CD127-) and CD4+CD25- non-Tregs were sorted from PBMCs. In regard to this clone: Its antigen is as yet unknown.

Germline V gene data show CDR1 as DFQATT and CDR2 as SNEGSKA (reference sequence). CDR3 length: 11 amino acids. Losses at the gene ends were 6 bases for V and 3 bases for J; bases not matched to a gene: 2. The sample here was CD4+ T cells from blood, taken before the transplant. This receptor was identified in a human donor who received a combined kidney and bone marrow transplant. The rearrangement joins TRBV20-1 to TRBJ2-7; 7 bases match TRBD2. Here the CDR3 reads CSASGDYEQYF. The CDR3, as DNA: TGCAGTGCAAGCGGGGACTACGAGCAGTACTTC.